This TCR beta chain derives from a study of blood T cell repertoires in COVID-19. Background on the study: Sample material is recorded as cDNA or gDNA derived from T cells, B-cell-depleted T cells, or PBMCs.

CDR1 is SGDLS and CDR2 is YYNGEE in the germline V gene. V lost 4 bases, J lost 0 bases, and 7 bases lay in between. This CDR3 is built from 13 residues. Some clones are missing from TCRdb's copy, which holds only in-frame ones; the method was immunoSEQ multiplex PCR. The table records 470,000 or so clones, 70% to 90% of them present only once. This sequence joins TRBV9 and TRBJ1-1, with D unclear. The clonotype comes from a human donor in a cohort sampled during active COVID-19. The sequenced material came from peripheral blood. The CDR3 DNA reads as TGTGCCAGCAGCTCGGCGGTGAACACTGAAGCTTTCTTT. Translated, it gives CASSSAVNTEAFF.